The 22 T cell receptor beta chains below all came from one sample that was sequenced in a study of T cell responses to AZD1222 COVID-19 vaccine. TCRdb's copy holds only in-frame clones and misses some; the assay was immunoSEQ multiplex PCR. The repertoire holds 150,000 to 200,000 clones, with about 90% as singletons. This specimen consisted of peripheral blood, obtained 28 days after the second AZD1222 dose. The receptors come from an adult who received the AZD1222 COVID-19 vaccine.

The chain joins TRBV19 to TRBJ1-6; no clear D gene. The V and J ends lost 7 bases and 11 bases respectively, with 15 bases between them. CDR1 LNHDA and CDR2 SQIVND come from the germline V gene (reference sequence). The CDR3 sequence is 13 residues long. The CDR3 region has the DNA TGTGCCAGTACCCTCACTAGTCGGACACCCCTCCACTTT. This translates into CASTLTSRTPLHF. The full variable domain, rest sourced from reference TRBV19 and TRBJ1-6, is DGGITQSPKYLFRKEGQNVTLSCEQNLNHDAMYWYRQDPGQGLRLIYYSQIVNDFQKGDIAEGYSVSREKKESFPLTVTSAQKNPTAFYLCASTLTSRTPLHFGNGTRLTVT.

V usage is TRBV5-1 and J usage is TRBJ1-1, with D possibly being TRBD1 (6 bases). This CDR3 has 16 amino acids. CDR1 and CDR2 from the germline V gene are SGHRS and YFSETQ. Trimming took off 6 bases at V and 0 bases at J, with 18 bases between the two ends. DNA for the CDR3: TGCGCCAGCACCGAACCATCACAGGGATTGAACACTGAAGCTTTCTTT. The encoded protein is CASTEPSQGLNTEAFF.

This clone has just one count. The V and J genes are TRBV5-1 and TRBJ1-5, with no clear D. Germline V CDR1 and CDR2: SGHRS, YFSETQ. The germline V and J ends were trimmed by 4 bases and 3 bases, with 11 bases remaining between them. The CDR3 loop spans 14 amino acids. The CDR3 DNA reads as TGCGCCAGCAGCCCCGGGCAGGTCAATCAGCCCCAGCATTTT. It specifies CASSPGQVNQPQHF.

V gene TRBV6-5 combines with J gene TRBJ2-5, with a tentative D call TRBD1 (6 bases). The germline V and J ends were trimmed by 6 bases and 2 bases, with 7 bases remaining between them. Germline V gene sequence: CDR1 MNHEY, CDR2 SVGAGI. There are 12 residues in the CDR3. Here the CDR3 reads CASRGAQETQYF. In nucleotides, the CDR3 is TGTGCCAGCAGGGGGGCTCAAGAGACCCAGTACTTC.

V gene TRBV6-5 combines with J gene TRBJ1-2, with D perhaps matching TRBD1 (5 bases). Per the germline V gene, CDR1 is MNHEY and CDR2 is SVGAGI. Trimming removed 8 bases from V and 4 bases from J, with 20 bases in between. This CDR3 region has 15 residues. The CDR3 is CASWGSPDVAYGYTF. The CDR3 DNA sequence: TGTGCCAGCTGGGGGTCCCCGGATGTAGCCTATGGCTACACCTTC.

The J gene is TRBJ1-4, the V gene TRBV25-1; D unclear. Germline V gene data show CDR1 as MGHDK and CDR2 as SYGVNS. The CDR3 is made up of 12 amino acids. The germline V and J ends were trimmed by 8 bases and 3 bases, with 7 bases remaining between them. CDR3 in amino acids: CASATANEKLFF. In nucleotides, the CDR3 is TGTGCCAGCGCCACAGCTAATGAAAAACTGTTTTTT.

The chain recombines TRBV12-5 with TRBJ1-3, with TRBD1 as a possible D gene (6 bases). Germline loops: CDR1 LGHNT, CDR2 FRNRAP. The CDR3 has 18 amino acids. Trimming removed 2 bases at V and 0 bases at J, with 17 bases between. The CDR3 loop is CASGLPRDTLSSGNTIYF. As DNA, the CDR3 is TGTGCTAGTGGTTTGCCTCGGGACACCCTTAGCTCTGGAAACACCATATATTTT.

The rearrangement uses TRBV3-1 (or the pseudogene TRBV3-2) and TRBJ1-3; D uncertain. Germline lookup yields CDR1 LGHDT and CDR2 YNNKEL (reference sequence). V gave up 0 bases and J gave up 4 bases, with 10 bases separating them. The CDR3 contains 15 residues. Here the CDR3 reads CASSQDSGNGNTIYF. The CDR3 DNA reads as TGTGCCAGCAGCCAAGATAGCGGGAACGGAAACACCATATATTTT.

V usage is TRBV2 and J usage is TRBJ2-3; D uncertain. Trimming took off 4 bases at V and 0 bases at J, with 14 bases between the two ends. CDR1 SNHLY and CDR2 FYNNEI come from the germline V gene. The CDR3 is 16 residues long. This chain's CDR3 is CASSGPSIVSTDTQYF. CDR3 coding DNA: TGTGCCAGCAGTGGGCCCTCGATAGTGAGCACAGATACGCAGTATTTT.

The V call is TRBV6-2 or TRBV6-3, the J call TRBJ2-2, with 9 bases identical to TRBD1. The V gene's germline CDR1 is MNHEY and CDR2 SVGEGT. Unmatched junction bases numbered 10, after V lost 4 bases and J lost 4 bases. This CDR3 is 17 amino acids long. The CDR3 here is CASSFPGQGVTTGELFF. For the CDR3, the DNA is TGTGCCAGCAGTTTCCCGGGACAGGGAGTTACCACCGGGGAGCTGTTTTTT.

Only one count was recorded for this clone. This sequence joins TRBV5-6 and TRBJ1-4; 8 bases line up with TRBD1. CDR1 SGHDT and CDR2 YYEEEE come from the germline V gene. The length of the CDR3 is 14 residues. Germline trimming cut 3 bases from V and 8 bases from J; bases unmatched to any gene: 6. The CDR3, as DNA: TGTGCCAGCAGCTCGACAGGGGTCGGAGAAAAACTGTTTTTT. Residues: CASSSTGVGEKLFF. Together with reference TRBV5-6 and TRBJ1-4, the CDR3 gives the full variable domain: DAGVTQSPTHLIKTRGQQVTLRCSPKSGHDTVSWYQQALGQGPQFIFQYYEEEERQRGNFPDRFSGHQFPNYSSELNVNALLLGDSALYLCASSSTGVGEKLFFGSGTQLSVL.

The CDR3 DNA follows: TGCGCCAGCAGCGAACAGGGGGCAGGATCTGAAGCTTTCTTT. Translated, it gives CASSEQGAGSEAFF. The chain is built from TRBV5-1 and TRBJ1-1; 9 nucleotides match TRBD1. V lost 4 bases and J lost 6; bases outside the gene matches: 7. In germline, CDR1 is SGHRS, CDR2 YFSETQ. This CDR3 comprises 14 residues.

This clone has more than one count but fewer than ten. The J gene is TRBJ2-7, the V gene TRBV3-1 (or the pseudogene TRBV3-2); no clear D gene. The V end lost 0 bases, the J end lost 3 bases, and 12 bases lay between the germline ends. The CDR3 has 15 amino acids. CDR1 is LGHDT and CDR2 is YNNKEL in the germline V gene (reference sequence). CDR3: CASSQDRRGLYEQYF. The CDR3 nucleotides read TGTGCCAGCAGCCAAGATCGAAGAGGTCTCTACGAGCAGTACTTC.

V and J are TRBV12-3 or TRBV12-4 and TRBJ2-5; TRBD2 aligns across 7 bases. The CDR3 sequence is 12 residues long. V lost 8 bases to trimming and J lost 7 bases; unmatched junction nucleotides: 7. The CDR3 DNA reads as TGTGCCAGCGGACTGGGGGGGAGGACCCAGTACTTC. Amino acid sequence: CASGLGGRTQYF.

The chain joins TRBV2 to TRBJ1-1; no clear D gene. This CDR3 has 11 residues. Germline values: CDR1 SNHLY, CDR2 FYNNEI. The ends were cut back, 6 bases at V and 11 bases at J, with 13 bases in the middle. The CDR3 protein is CASSPARGAFF. For the CDR3, the DNA is TGTGCCAGCAGCCCGGCCCGTGGGGCTTTCTTT.

The V call is TRBV6-6, the J call TRBJ2-3; possible D gene TRBD1, 6 bases. Looked up from germline, CDR1 is MNHNY and CDR2 is SVGAGI (reference sequence). V lost 6 bases and J lost 3, with 13 bases in between. The CDR3 length is 14 residues. The CDR3: CASSHRASTDTQYF. The CDR3 bases are TGTGCCAGCAGCCACAGGGCCTCAACAGATACGCAGTATTTT.

This clone was observed a handful of times. For the CDR3, the DNA is TGTGCCATCAGGACAGACAGGGCGGAAGGCTACACCTTC. Its translation: CAIRTDRAEGYTF. The genes are TRBV10-3 and TRBJ1-2; 7 bases agree with TRBD1. J lost 8 bases, V lost 6 bases, and 9 bases had no gene match. The CDR3 totals 13 residues. The germline gives CDR1 ENHRY, CDR2 SYGVKD.

The rearrangement links TRBV6-5 to TRBJ1-6; a weak D match, TRBD1 (6 bases). Trimming stripped 8 bases from V and 8 bases from J, with 16 bases between. There are 14 residues in the CDR3. Germline CDR1 MNHEY, CDR2 SVGAGI. The CDR3 sequence: CASASGTTDSPLHF. Written as DNA, the CDR3 is TGTGCCAGCGCCTCGGGGACAACGGATTCACCCCTCCACTTT.

V is TRBV6-5 and J is TRBJ1-4, with D perhaps TRBD1 (5 bases). Germline loops: CDR1 MNHEY, CDR2 SVGAGI. This CDR3 is built from 14 residues. Trimming removed 6 bases at V and 4 bases at J, with 12 bases between. This chain's CDR3 is CASRTGAYNEKLFF. CDR3 nucleotide sequence: TGTGCCAGCAGAACCGGGGCCTATAATGAAAAACTGTTTTTT.

This clone was found a few times. The rearrangement links TRBV6-5 to TRBJ1-1; 8 positions agree with TRBD1. Unmatched junction bases numbered 4, after V lost 6 bases and J lost 4 bases. Germline CDR1 MNHEY, CDR2 SVGAGI. The CDR3 runs to 13 residues. CDR3 sequence reads: CASRDTGGTEAFF. CDR3 coding DNA: TGTGCCAGCAGGGACACAGGGGGCACTGAAGCTTTCTTT.

The chain combines TRBV6-2 or TRBV6-3 with TRBJ1-5; D perhaps matches TRBD1 (6 bases). Germline V CDR1 and CDR2: MNHEY, SVGEGT. The CDR3 is 16 amino acids. Trimming removed 2 bases from V and 6 bases from J, with 17 bases in between. The CDR3 protein is CASSYSDPGGAQPQHF. The CDR3 DNA is TGTGCCAGCAGTTACAGTGACCCTGGGGGGGCTCAGCCCCAGCATTTT.

There are a few counts of this clone. This CDR3 is CASSTTSGGAGDTQYF. The CDR3, as DNA: TGTGCCAGCAGCACGACTAGCGGGGGGGCCGGAGATACGCAGTATTTT. V is TRBV2 and J is TRBJ2-3, with TRBD2 matching 14 bases. Germline loops: CDR1 SNHLY, CDR2 FYNNEI. The CDR3 loop spans 16 amino acids. V lost 6 bases and J lost 5; bases outside the gene matches: 7.